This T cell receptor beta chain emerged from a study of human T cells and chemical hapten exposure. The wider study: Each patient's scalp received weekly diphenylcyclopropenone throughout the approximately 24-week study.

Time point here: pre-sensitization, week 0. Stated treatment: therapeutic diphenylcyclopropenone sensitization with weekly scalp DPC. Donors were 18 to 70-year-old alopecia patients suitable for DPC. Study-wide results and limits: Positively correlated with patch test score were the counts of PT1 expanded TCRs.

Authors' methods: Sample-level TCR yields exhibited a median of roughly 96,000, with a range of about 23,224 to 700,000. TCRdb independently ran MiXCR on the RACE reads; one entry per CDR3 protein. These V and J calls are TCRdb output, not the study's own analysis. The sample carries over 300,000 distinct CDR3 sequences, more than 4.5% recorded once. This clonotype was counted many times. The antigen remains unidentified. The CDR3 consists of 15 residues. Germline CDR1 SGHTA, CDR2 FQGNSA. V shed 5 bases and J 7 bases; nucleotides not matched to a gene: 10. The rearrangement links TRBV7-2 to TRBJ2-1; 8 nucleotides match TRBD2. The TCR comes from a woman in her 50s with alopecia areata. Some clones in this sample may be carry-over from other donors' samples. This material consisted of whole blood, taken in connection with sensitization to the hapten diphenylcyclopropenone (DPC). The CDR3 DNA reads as TGTGCCAGCAGCAGATCGGGAGGGCCGGGGAATGAGCAGTTCTTC. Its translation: CASSRSGGPGNEQFF.